This record covers a single T cell receptor beta chain. TCR beta sequencing was performed on blood CD8+ and CD4+ T cells. Negative isolation yielded the CD8+ and CD4+ T cells, while FACS enriched the TEMRA cells. RNA totalling roughly 0.5 to 1 ug underwent reverse transcription with random hexamers. TCRdb itself ran the immunoSEQ multiplex PCR reads through MiXCR, one entry per CDR3 protein. There are about 140,000 distinct CDR3 sequences in the sample; 95% occur only once, and 0.14% lies in the top ten. This entry comes from a study of CD8 T cells in Susac syndrome. In the study overall: Active disease was present in six of the sequenced Susac syndrome patients, and remission in fewer than 10.

The CDR3 contains 16 residues. Germline loops: CDR1 MDHEN, CDR2 SYDVKM. The trim removed 5 bases at V and 6 bases at J, leaving 6 bases unmatched. This TCR was sampled from a human donor with Susac syndrome. V is TRBV28 and J is TRBJ2-1, with 14 bases matching TRBD2. Input material: CD4+ T cells from PBMCs. The CDR3 spells CASSPGGLAGGNEQFF. CDR3 in DNA: TGTGCCAGCAGTCCCGGCGGACTAGCGGGGGGCAATGAGCAGTTCTTC.